This TCR beta chain was identified during a study of T cell responses to AZD1222 COVID-19 vaccine. Study overall: The analysis combined second doses at about 4 or about 12 weeks.

TCRdb's table, derived via immunoSEQ multiplex PCR, lists solely in-frame clones and lacks some. Here the sample spans some 140,000 clones, approximately 91% being singletons. As concerns this clone: Antigen: not known.

The germline V gene encodes CDR1 SGHVS and CDR2 FQNEAQ. The V gene end was trimmed by 3 bases and the J gene end by 6 bases; junction bases not matched to a gene: 13. The CDR3 totals 16 residues. Study-level points and caveats: Close to half of all spike-specific TCRs reportedly target regions of the variants that are unmutated. A mostly white British donor set with more females was recruited, and clonal diversity was possibly underestimated. Sampling that yielded the repertoires occurred only after the peak T cell response.

This TCR was sampled from an adult in good health. This chain joins TRBV7-8 and TRBJ2-7; TRBD2 agrees at 8 bases. Sequenced material: peripheral blood, taken on day 0 of AZD1222 vaccination. This chain's CDR3 is CASSFPGLGSRGEQYF. The CDR3 DNA follows: TGTGCCAGCAGCTTCCCGGGACTAGGATCGCGGGGCGAGCAGTACTTC.